A selection of T cell receptor beta chains follows, all from one sample in a study of shared clonotypes between healthy human individuals. Sequenced by immunoSEQ multiplex PCR; TCRdb stores in-frame clones only, minus some. Of approximately 2,000,000 clones listed, around 95% were seen once; the top ten hold under 2%. The sample was naive CD8+ T cells from PBMCs. All receptors come from a man aged 18 to 29 in good health. Some clones in this sample may be carry-over from other donors' samples. Both conserved end residues are part of each CDR3. Fields, in order: V gene, D gene, CDR3 length, clone size, J gene, CDR3 protein, CDR3 DNA. The D gene is left open where the match is weak. Clone size is not always given. Where it is, it says once, few, many or a class for expanded clones.

v_call: TRBV9
d_call: TRBD1
cdr3_length: 16
clone_size: -
j_call: TRBJ2-1
cdr3_aa: CASSGGQGVSYNEQFF
cdr3_nt: TGTGCCAGCAGCGGCGGACAGGGCGTATCCTACAATGAGCAGTTCTTC

v_call: TRBV5-4
d_call: -
cdr3_length: 16
clone_size: -
j_call: TRBJ2-1
cdr3_aa: CASSLAPGTLDNEQFF
cdr3_nt: TGTGCCAGCAGCTTGGCCCCCGGGACCCTGGACAATGAGCAGTTCTTC

v_call: TRBV28
d_call: TRBD1
cdr3_length: 15
clone_size: -
j_call: TRBJ1-5
cdr3_aa: CASSPGTGSNQPQHF
cdr3_nt: TGTGCCAGCAGCCCCGGGACAGGGAGCAATCAGCCCCAGCATTTT

v_call: TRBV29-1
d_call: -
cdr3_length: 12
clone_size: -
j_call: TRBJ2-1
cdr3_aa: CSGSGNYNEQFF
cdr3_nt: TGCAGCGGCTCGGGGAACTACAATGAGCAGTTCTTC

v_call: TRBV7-3
d_call: TRBD2
cdr3_length: 17
clone_size: -
j_call: TRBJ2-2
cdr3_aa: CASSLTVAGGNTGELFF
cdr3_nt: TGTGCCAGCAGCTTAACGGTGGCGGGAGGTAACACCGGGGAGCTGTTTTTT

v_call: TRBV7-8
d_call: TRBD1
cdr3_length: 16
clone_size: few
j_call: TRBJ1-5
cdr3_aa: CASSRRTGTSNQPQHF
cdr3_nt: TGTGCCAGCAGCCGAAGGACAGGGACCAGCAATCAGCCCCAGCATTTT

v_call: TRBV7-6
d_call: TRBD2
cdr3_length: 20
clone_size: -
j_call: TRBJ2-1
cdr3_aa: CASSAKGLAGGSISYNEQFF
cdr3_nt: TGTGCCAGCAGCGCGAAGGGACTAGCGGGAGGTTCGATCTCCTACAATGAGCAGTTCTTC

v_call: TRBV27
d_call: TRBD2
cdr3_length: 14
clone_size: -
j_call: TRBJ2-7
cdr3_aa: CASSETSGGYEQYF
cdr3_nt: TGTGCCAGCAGCGAAACTAGCGGCGGCTACGAGCAGTACTTC

v_call: TRBV25-1
d_call: -
cdr3_length: 13
clone_size: -
j_call: TRBJ2-3
cdr3_aa: CASSVGRTDTQYF
cdr3_nt: TGTGCCAGCAGTGTGGGTCGCACAGATACGCAGTATTTT

v_call: TRBV11-2
d_call: TRBD2
cdr3_length: 15
clone_size: -
j_call: TRBJ2-7
cdr3_aa: CASSLTSGVTYEQYF
cdr3_nt: TGTGCCAGCAGCCTTACTAGCGGAGTTACCTACGAGCAGTACTTC

v_call: TRBV4-3
d_call: TRBD2
cdr3_length: 18
clone_size: -
j_call: TRBJ2-2
cdr3_aa: CASSQDTGGSGDTGELFF
cdr3_nt: TGCGCCAGCAGCCAAGATACCGGCGGTAGCGGGGACACCGGGGAGCTGTTTTTT

v_call: TRBV7-9
d_call: -
cdr3_length: 17
clone_size: -
j_call: TRBJ2-2
cdr3_aa: CASSLFLRDPNTGELFF
cdr3_nt: TGTGCCAGCAGCTTATTCTTACGGGACCCAAACACCGGGGAGCTGTTTTTT

v_call: TRBV6-1
d_call: TRBD1
cdr3_length: 13
clone_size: -
j_call: TRBJ2-7
cdr3_aa: CASWDREIYEQYF
cdr3_nt: TGTGCCAGCTGGGACAGAGAAATTTACGAGCAGTACTTC

v_call: TRBV6-1
d_call: -
cdr3_length: 15
clone_size: -
j_call: TRBJ2-7
cdr3_aa: CASSDLSSRSYEQYF
cdr3_nt: TGTGCCAGCAGTGACCTGAGCTCGCGAAGTTACGAGCAGTACTTC

v_call: TRBV30
d_call: -
cdr3_length: 12
clone_size: few
j_call: TRBJ2-2
cdr3_aa: CAWSSLAGELFF
cdr3_nt: TGTGCCTGGAGTTCCCTGGCCGGGGAGCTGTTTTTT